The 23 T cell receptor beta chains in this list originate from one sample, sequenced in a study of OX40 agonist ivuxolimab in advanced cancers. Sequenced by immunoSEQ multiplex PCR; TCRdb stores in-frame clones only, minus some. The table includes under 85,000 clones, almost 85% detected once. The material sequenced was CD4+ or CD8+ T cells sorted from blood, taken in a trial of the OX40 agonist ivuxolimab. The source of these receptors is an adult with an advanced solid tumor such as melanoma, head and neck, liver or kidney cancer.

This chain uses TRBV7-3 with TRBJ1-6, with TRBD1 identical over 9 bases. Trimming removed 5 bases from V and 6 bases from J; junction bases left unmatched: 8. CDR1 is SGHTA, CDR2 FQGTGA, per germline. The CDR3 has 16 residues. The CDR3 here is CASSLFGQGTNSPLHF. The CDR3 DNA follows: TGTGCCAGCAGCCTCTTCGGACAGGGGACTAATTCACCCCTCCACTTT.

This chain connects TRBV19 to TRBJ2-2; D might be TRBD2 (6 bases). The CDR3 spans 16 residues. In germline, CDR1 is LNHDA, CDR2 SQIVND (reference sequence). The V end was cut by 5 bases, the J end by 2 bases, with 15 bases between. CDR3: CASSGGVGANTGELFF. DNA of the CDR3: TGTGCCAGTAGTGGAGGGGTGGGAGCTAACACCGGGGAGCTGTTTTTT.

This clone occurred once. The V gene is TRBV5-1, the J gene TRBJ1-1; no clear D gene. Germline V CDR1 and CDR2: SGHRS, YFSETQ. The length of the CDR3 is 16 residues. Trimming shortened V by 4 bases and J by 0 bases, and 16 bases separated the two germline ends. Written as DNA, the CDR3 is TGCGCCAGCAGCCGAGGATGGTTGGGCATGAACACTGAAGCTTTCTTT. Translated, it gives CASSRGWLGMNTEAFF. The variable domain in full, completed from reference TRBV5-1 and TRBJ1-1, reads KAGVTQTPRYLIKTRGQQVTLSCSPISGHRSVSWYQQTPGQGLQFLFEYFSETQRNKGNFPGRFSGRQFSNSRSEMNVSTLELGDSALYLCASSRGWLGMNTEAFFGQGTRLTVV.

V gene TRBV11-2 combines with J gene TRBJ2-1; perhaps TRBD2 as D (6 bases). The germline CDR1 and CDR2 sequences are SGHAT and FQNNGV. The V and J ends lost 5 bases and 0 bases respectively, with 11 bases between them. This CDR3 spans 15 amino acids. CDR3 bases: TGTGCCAGCAGCGGGGGGATAAGCTCCTACAATGAGCAGTTCTTC. This gives the protein CASSGGISSYNEQFF.

Concerning this clone: Other DNA sequences of this sample code for an identical CDR3. In DNA form, the CDR3 reads TGTGCCTGGAGTGTTGAGGGGGCCGGTTCACCCCTCCACTTT. Translation: CAWSVEGAGSPLHF. The rearrangement joins TRBV30 to TRBJ1-6; 7 positions agree with TRBD1. Germline V gene data show CDR1 as GTSNPN and CDR2 as SVGIG (reference sequence). With V trimmed by 0 bases and J by 9 bases, 5 bases remained unmatched. The CDR3 is 14 residues long. The whole variable domain, filled in from reference TRBV30 and TRBJ1-6, reads SQTIHQWPATLVQPVGSPLSLECTVEGTSNPNLYWYRQAAGRGLQLLFYSVGIGQISSEVPQNLSASRPQDRQFILSSKKLLLSDSGFYLCAWSVEGAGSPLHFGNGTRLTVT.

J is TRBJ2-3 and V is TRBV9; D gene unclear. The V and J ends lost 2 bases and 2 bases respectively, with 12 bases between them. The CDR3 length is 15 residues. Germline V CDR1 and CDR2: SGDLS, YYNGEE. CDR3 sequence reads: CASSVAPKPTDTQYF. CDR3 DNA: TGTGCCAGCAGCGTCGCGCCGAAACCCACAGATACGCAGTATTTT.

This chain uses TRBV11-2 with TRBJ2-7; perhaps D is TRBD1 or TRBD2 (6 bases each). Germline lookup yields CDR1 SGHAT and CDR2 FQNNGV. The CDR3 sequence is 15 residues long. Trimming pared 2 bases from V and 0 bases from J, leaving 11 bases between. CDR3 nucleotides: TGTGCCAGCAGCTTATGGCGGGACATCTCCTACGAGCAGTACTTC. Translation gives CASSLWRDISYEQYF. The entire variable domain, with the rest obtained from reference TRBV11-2 and TRBJ2-7, is as follows: EAGVAQSPRYKIIEKRQSVAFWCNPISGHATLYWYQQILGQGPKLLIQFQNNGVVDDSQLPKDRFSAERLKGVDSTLKIQPAKLEDSAVYLCASSLWRDISYEQYFGPGTRLTVT.

This chain uses TRBV19 with TRBJ1-2, with a weak D call TRBD1 (6 bases). CDR1 is LNHDA and CDR2 is SQIVND in the germline V gene (reference sequence). The CDR3 consists of 14 residues. Trimming took 3 bases from V and 6 from J, leaving 14 bases between them. CDR3 sequence (DNA): TGTGCCAGTAGTATGGGGGGCGCAGAGAATGGCTACACCTTC. Translation: CASSMGGAENGYTF. The full variable domain, in which reference TRBV19 and TRBJ1-2 provide the parts outside the CDR3, is DGGITQSPKYLFRKEGQNVTLSCEQNLNHDAMYWYRQDPGQGLRLIYYSQIVNDFQKGDIAEGYSVSREKKESFPLTVTSAQKNPTAFYLCASSMGGAENGYTFGSGTRLTVV.

The sample holds a few counts of this clone. This rearrangement joins TRBV18 to TRBJ1-4, with no clear D. The ends were cut back, 4 bases at V and 0 bases at J, with 12 bases in the middle. This CDR3 has 16 amino acids. Germline V gives CDR1 KGHSH, CDR2 LQKENI. CDR3 sequence: CASSRGRISTNEKLFF. The CDR3 DNA follows: TGTGCCAGCTCACGAGGTAGAATTTCAACTAATGAAAAACTGTTTTTT.

This chain uses TRBV28 with TRBJ2-1, with 13 bases matching TRBD2. The length of the CDR3 is 16 residues. The junction had 13 bases not matched to a gene; V was cut back by 8 bases and J by 9 bases. CDR1 and CDR2 from the germline V gene are MDHEN and SYDVKM. The CDR3 DNA is TGTGCCAGCTTCCCGGGACTAGCGGGGAATTTGGGTGAGCAGTTCTTC. It is translated as CASFPGLAGNLGEQFF.

The chain joins TRBV28 to TRBJ2-1, with 9 bases aligning to TRBD2. V lost 2 bases and J lost 7; bases outside the gene matches: 9. This CDR3 contains 16 residues. CDR1 and CDR2 from the germline V gene are MDHEN and SYDVKM. CDR3 region: CASSLGGRAPRNEQFF. Here the CDR3 DNA reads TGTGCCAGCAGTTTAGGCGGGAGGGCCCCACGGAATGAGCAGTTCTTC.

This clone was seen a few times. The rearrangement links TRBV7-2 to TRBJ2-2; D possibly corresponds to TRBD1 (5 bases). CDR1 and CDR2 (germline): SGHTA, FQGNSA. The V end was cut by 2 bases, the J end by 0 bases, with 13 bases between. This CDR3 comprises 17 residues. The CDR3 nucleotides read TGTGCCAGCAGCTTACGCGGACACACCCCGAACACCGGGGAGCTGTTTTTT. This encodes CASSLRGHTPNTGELFF.

This clone was recorded once. This rearrangement joins TRBV5-4 to TRBJ1-3, with TRBD1 identical over 9 bases. Germline CDR1 and CDR2: SGHNT and YYREEE (reference sequence). The ends lost 3 bases at V and 0 bases at J; junction bases unmatched: 7. The CDR3 has 17 amino acids. The CDR3 is CASSSTGTGYSGNTIYF. CDR3 nucleotide sequence: TGTGCCAGCAGCTCTACCGGGACAGGGTACTCTGGAAACACCATATATTTT.

This clone occurred once. One end of the junction is discordant with germline, which a read error may explain. The same CDR3 can be traced to other DNA sequences in this sample. The gene calls are TRBV6-6 and TRBJ2-7; TRBD1 might be the D (5 bases). Germline loops: CDR1 MNHNY, CDR2 SVGAGI (reference sequence). The CDR3 is made up of 12 amino acids. DNA for the CDR3: TGTGCTAGCAGTGACAGCTCCTACGAGCAGTACTTC. Translation: CASSDSSYEQYF.

V and J are TRBV9 and TRBJ2-3, with unresolved D. V was trimmed by 0 bases and J by 0 bases, leaving 8 bases between them. The CDR3 totals 15 residues. From germline, CDR1 is SGDLS and CDR2 YYNGEE. In DNA, the CDR3 is TGTGCCAGCAGCGTAGACGGAGTAAGCACAGATACGCAGTATTTT. Its translation is CASSVDGVSTDTQYF. Together with reference TRBV9 and TRBJ2-3, the CDR3 gives the full variable domain: DSGVTQTPKHLITATGQRVTLRCSPRSGDLSVYWYQQSLDQGLQFLIQYYNGEERAKGNILERFSAQQFPDLHSELNLSSLELGDSALYFCASSVDGVSTDTQYFGPGTRLTVL.

The chain recombines TRBV5-4 with TRBJ1-3; D perhaps matches TRBD1 (5 bases). The CDR3 is made up of 16 amino acids. CDR1 is SGHNT, CDR2 YYREEE, per germline (reference sequence). With 4 bases removed from V and 2 bases from J, the gap between germline ends came to 16 bases. The CDR3 loop is CASSPGRDLAGNTIYF. The DNA for the CDR3 is TGTGCCAGCAGCCCGGGTCGGGACTTAGCTGGAAACACCATATATTTT.

The count of this clone is one. The chain carries TRBV5-1 and TRBJ1-2; D might be TRBD1 (6 bases). This CDR3 is 15 amino acids long. CDR1 and CDR2 from the germline V gene are SGHRS and YFSETQ. Deletions cut 0 bases from V and 7 bases from J, with 16 bases between. CDR3 bases: TGCGCCAGCAGCTTGGAACAGGGAGATCCCCTTGGCTACACCTTC. Its translation is CASSLEQGDPLGYTF.

The rearrangement uses TRBV7-9 and TRBJ2-5; 13 bases line up with TRBD2. With the DNA end fitting TRBJ2-7 better, the J assignment may be wrong. Germline assignment: CDR1 SEHNR and CDR2 FQNEAQ (reference sequence). This CDR3 has 15 amino acids. CDR3: CASSWGLAGPYEQYF. Written as DNA, the CDR3 is TGTGCCAGCAGTTGGGGACTAGCGGGACCCTACGAGCAGTACTTC.

The V call is TRBV18, the J call TRBJ2-5, with D perhaps matching TRBD1 (6 bases). Trimming took off 3 bases at V and 5 bases at J, with 16 bases between the two ends. The CDR3 consists of 15 residues. Germline assignment: CDR1 KGHSH and CDR2 LQKENI. The CDR3 DNA reads as TGTGCCAGCTCACCGGACAGACCAACGTCGGAGACCCAGTACTTC. Encoded protein: CASSPDRPTSETQYF.

There are a few counts of this clone. The chain has TRBV9 and TRBJ1-1; 8 bases line up with TRBD1. V shed 3 bases, J shed 1 base, and the junction held 8 bases outside the gene matches. CDR1 is SGDLS and CDR2 is YYNGEE in the germline V gene. The CDR3 length is 16 residues. The CDR3 DNA reads TGTGCCAGCAGCGCCCGTGACAGGGGATGGAACACTGAAGCTTTCTTT. This gives the protein CASSARDRGWNTEAFF.

The J gene is TRBJ1-1, the V gene TRBV5-1, with 7 bases that match TRBD1. The germline V gene has CDR1 SGHRS and CDR2 YFSETQ. The CDR3 runs to 15 residues. J gave up 3 bases and V 0 bases, and 5 bases lay outside the gene matches. The CDR3 region is CASSLAGQVYTEAFF. The CDR3 DNA reads TGCGCCAGCAGCTTGGCCGGACAGGTGTACACTGAAGCTTTCTTT.

The chain combines TRBV30 with TRBJ2-1, with D possibly TRBD1 on 6 matching bases. With 0 bases removed from V and 0 bases from J, the gap between germline ends came to 12 bases. Germline-derived CDR1 and CDR2 are GTSNPN and SVGIG (reference sequence). This CDR3 comprises 16 residues. The CDR3 DNA reads TGTGCCTGGAGTGTCGGGACAACTTCCTCCTACAATGAGCAGTTCTTC. Residues: CAWSVGTTSSYNEQFF.

As for this clone: A junction boundary mismatches the germline segment, possibly from a read error. The chain combines TRBV27 with TRBJ2-3, with D perhaps matching TRBD1 (6 bases). This CDR3 spans 15 amino acids. Germline lookup yields CDR1 MNHEY and CDR2 SMNVEV (reference sequence). CDR3: CAGRLQGHRVDTQYF. In DNA, the CDR3 is TGTGCCGGCAGATTACAGGGTCACCGGGTGGATACGCAGTATTTT.